Below are 19 T cell receptor beta chains sequenced from a single sample in a study of neurological immune-mediated disorders. TCRdb analysed the 5' RACE reads with MiXCR anew, one entry per CDR3 protein. In the table there are about 82,000 distinct CDR3 sequences, about 2.5% of which are singletons. The sequenced sample was PBMCs. These receptors came from a woman aged 25 to 39 with multiple sclerosis.

This clonotype was counted ten times or more. The CDR3 loop reads CASSGLAGNTGELFF. The CDR3 nucleotides read TGTGCCAGCAGTGGGCTAGCGGGCAACACCGGGGAGCTGTTTTTT. V usage is TRBV25-1 and J usage is TRBJ2-2, with TRBD2 matching 8 bases. The CDR3 covers 15 residues. Germline trimming cut 4 bases from V and 2 bases from J; bases unmatched to any gene: 3. CDR1 MGHDK and CDR2 SYGVNS come from the germline V gene. Complete variable domain (other parts from reference TRBV25-1 and TRBJ2-2): EADIYQTPRYLVIGTGKKITLECSQTMGHDKMYWYQQDPGMELHLIHYSYGVNSTEKGDLSSESTVSRIRTEHFPLTLESARPSHTSQYLCASSGLAGNTGELFFGEGSRLTVL.

This clonotype was counted ten times or more. The V call is TRBV5-5, the J call TRBJ2-2; 7 nucleotides align to TRBD2. Trimming cost V 0 bases and J 2 bases; bases outside gene matches: 4. Germline assignment: CDR1 SGHKS and CDR2 YYEKEE (reference sequence). The CDR3 is made up of 16 amino acids. The CDR3 bases are TGTGCCAGCAGCTTGGTTTGGGACTACAACACCGGGGAGCTGTTTTTT. As protein: CASSLVWDYNTGELFF.

As to this clonotype: A much larger clonotype is one base distant, so this may be a read error. This CDR3 is missing its conserved last phenylalanine or tryptophan, likely due to a read error. The J gene is TRBJ1-2, the V gene TRBV7-2; a weak D match, TRBD1 (5 bases). CDR3 size: 13 residues. V shed 5 bases and J shed 4 bases, with 11 bases lying between them. The germline CDR1 and CDR2 sequences are SGHTA and FQGNSA. This CDR3 reads CASSETQGYGYTC. In nucleotides, the CDR3 is TGTGCCAGCAGCGAAACGCAGGGCTATGGCTACACCTGC.

This clonotype was recorded many times. This rearrangement joins TRBV5-1 to TRBJ2-3; D may be TRBD2 (5 bases). Germline CDR1 reads SGHRS; CDR2 reads YFSETQ. V shed 4 bases and J shed 1 base, with 10 bases lying between them. The CDR3 loop spans 14 amino acids. The CDR3 DNA reads as TGCGCCAGCAGCACAGCGGATGGCACAGATACGCAGTATTTT. It yields the protein CASSTADGTDTQYF. The entire variable domain, with the rest obtained from reference TRBV5-1 and TRBJ2-3, is as follows: KAGVTQTPRYLIKTRGQQVTLSCSPISGHRSVSWYQQTPGQGLQFLFEYFSETQRNKGNFPGRFSGRQFSNSRSEMNVSTLELGDSALYLCASSTADGTDTQYFGPGTRLTVL.

This clonotype was observed many times. The chain carries TRBV6-4 and TRBJ1-2; D may be TRBD1 (5 bases). CDR1 is MRHNA and CDR2 is SNTAGT in the germline V gene. Trimming left V 7 bases short and J 2 bases short, with 5 bases between. This CDR3 contains 11 residues. The CDR3 region has the DNA TGTGCCAGCAAGGGGAACTATGGCTACACCTTC. Residues: CASKGNYGYTF.

J is TRBJ1-2 and V is TRBV2; TRBD1 is a possible D gene (5 bases). The CDR3 runs 14 residues. V was cut by 5 bases and J by 4 bases, with 14 bases left in between. Germline loops: CDR1 SNHLY, CDR2 FYNNEI. CDR3 bases: TGTGCCAGCAGTAACGCCGGGGCGAGCTATGGCTACACCTTC. This translates into CASSNAGASYGYTF.

At least ten counts were recorded for this clonotype. This chain joins TRBV9 and TRBJ2-3, with D hard to call. CDR3 size: 14 residues. Germline CDR1 is SGDLS and CDR2 is YYNGEE. The V end was cut by 5 bases, the J end by 1 base, with 11 bases between. CDR3 residues: CASRETMGTDTQYF. In DNA, the CDR3 is TGTGCCAGCAGAGAGACGATGGGCACAGATACGCAGTATTTT. The full variable domain, with the rest looked up from reference TRBV9 and TRBJ2-3, is DSGVTQTPKHLITATGQRVTLRCSPRSGDLSVYWYQQSLDQGLQFLIQYYNGEERAKGNILERFSAQQFPDLHSELNLSSLELGDSALYFCASRETMGTDTQYFGPGTRLTVL.

At least ten counts were recorded for this clonotype. The chain has TRBV20-1 and TRBJ2-7; D unresolved. Germline V CDR1 and CDR2: DFQATT, SNEGSKA (reference sequence). The CDR3 loop spans 12 amino acids. The ends were cut back, 3 bases at V and 2 bases at J, with 8 bases in the middle. CDR3 DNA: TGCAGTGCTAGGAGTCTCACCTACGAGCAGTACTTC. It specifies CSARSLTYEQYF.

This clonotype was recorded many times. The CDR3 DNA is TGCGCCAGCAGCACCACAGGGACCTCTGGAAACACCATATATTTT. This encodes CASSTTGTSGNTIYF. J is TRBJ1-3 and V is TRBV5-1; a possible D gene is TRBD1 (6 bases). With 4 bases removed from V and 0 bases from J, the gap between germline ends came to 11 bases. CDR1 SGHRS and CDR2 YFSETQ come from the germline V gene. This CDR3 region has 15 residues.

This clonotype was found many times. This CDR3 is CATSDGAYSNQPQHF. The CDR3 nucleotides read TGTGCCACCAGTGATGGGGCCTATAGCAATCAGCCCCAGCATTTT. The J gene is TRBJ1-5, the V gene TRBV24-1, with D possibly matching TRBD1 (5 bases). Trimming stripped 3 bases from V and 0 bases from J, with 8 bases between. This CDR3 region has 15 residues. Germline-derived CDR1 and CDR2 are KGHDR and SFDVKD.

This clonotype was seen only a few times. Germline and junction disagree at one end, which may indicate a read error. The V and J genes are TRBV7-9 and TRBJ2-2; D is uncertain. CDR1 SEHNR and CDR2 FQNEAQ come from the germline V gene (reference sequence). This CDR3 has 12 residues. CDR3 protein: CDSSTNTGELFF. CDR3 bases: TGTGACAGCAGCACGAACACCGGGGAGCTGTTTTTT.

This clonotype was seen ten or more times. The V call is TRBV4-3, the J call TRBJ1-4; TRBD1 might be the D (5 bases). Germline CDR1 is LGHNA and CDR2 is YSLEER. Deletions cut 0 bases from V and 7 bases from J, with 21 bases between. CDR3 length: 18 residues. CDR3 sequence (DNA): TGCGCCAGCAGCCAAGAGACCCTCCGGGCCGCGAGGGGTGAAAAACTGTTTTTT. Its translation is CASSQETLRAARGEKLFF.

At least ten counts were recorded for this clonotype. The genes are TRBV5-1 and TRBJ2-1; 10 bases are shared with TRBD2. The CDR3 extends over 14 amino acids. Trimming removed 0 bases from V and 9 bases from J; junction bases left unmatched: 3. Germline V lookup: CDR1 SGHRS, CDR2 YFSETQ. The CDR3 spells CASSLASGSPEQFF. CDR3 DNA: TGCGCCAGCAGCTTGGCTAGCGGGAGCCCTGAGCAGTTCTTC.

This clonotype was seen many times. The gene calls are TRBV5-1 and TRBJ1-1; tentatively, D is TRBD1 (6 bases). V dropped 7 bases and J dropped 4 bases, with 14 bases sitting between them. This CDR3 is built from 13 residues. The germline CDR1 and CDR2 sequences are SGHRS and YFSETQ. The CDR3, as DNA: TGCGCCAGCGCCGGGACAACGGGCACTGAAGCTTTCTTT. It is translated as CASAGTTGTEAFF. Full variable domain (remainder filled in from reference TRBV5-1 and TRBJ1-1): KAGVTQTPRYLIKTRGQQVTLSCSPISGHRSVSWYQQTPGQGLQFLFEYFSETQRNKGNFPGRFSGRQFSNSRSEMNVSTLELGDSALYLCASAGTTGTEAFFGQGTRLTVV.

Ten or more counts support this clonotype. V and J are TRBV20-1 and TRBJ2-5; perhaps D is TRBD1 or TRBD2 (7 bases each). Trimming pared 5 bases from V and 4 bases from J, leaving 23 bases between. CDR1 and CDR2 (germline): DFQATT, SNEGSKA (reference sequence). The CDR3 is 16 amino acids. The CDR3 region is CSAQGGPKGISETQYF. As DNA, the CDR3 is TGCAGTGCTCAGGGGGGGCCAAAGGGTATTTCAGAGACCCAGTACTTC.

Ten or more counts support this clonotype. V and J are TRBV5-1 and TRBJ2-5, with TRBD1 matching 7 bases. The CDR3 is 14 amino acids. Trimming removed 4 bases from V and 3 bases from J; junction bases left unmatched: 6. The germline V gene has CDR1 SGHRS and CDR2 YFSETQ. The CDR3 here is CASSGTGDKETQYF. DNA for the CDR3: TGCGCCAGCAGCGGTACAGGGGATAAAGAGACCCAGTACTTC.

This clonotype was observed at least ten times. This chain connects TRBV27 to TRBJ2-1, with a tentative D call TRBD2 (5 bases). Trimming left V 6 bases short and J 13 bases short, with 22 bases between. In germline, CDR1 is MNHEY, CDR2 SMNVEV (reference sequence). CDR3 size: 14 residues. Here the CDR3 DNA reads TGTGCCAGCAGGGCCTCGGGGTACTTCTCGACACAGTTCTTC. Its protein product is CASRASGYFSTQFF.

This clonotype was counted ten times or more. V gene TRBV6-5 combines with J gene TRBJ1-2; maybe TRBD1 (5 bases). CDR1 and CDR2 (germline): MNHEY, SVGAGI. V lost 2 bases and J 13 bases, leaving 14 bases between the germline ends. The CDR3 loop spans 12 amino acids. In DNA, the CDR3 is TGTGCCAGCAGTTACGTGGGAGGGGTCTGCACCTTC. This codes for CASSYVGGVCTF.

This clonotype was detected ten times or more. The V and J genes are TRBV7-2 and TRBJ2-2; 9 nucleotides agree with TRBD2. The J segment lost 5 bases and the V segment lost 5 bases, leaving 9 bases of the junction unmatched. The CDR3 consists of 16 residues. Germline CDR1 is SGHTA and CDR2 is FQGNSA. CDR3 protein: CASSLIAGDATGELFF. CDR3 coding DNA: TGTGCCAGCAGCCTAATAGCGGGAGATGCGACCGGGGAGCTGTTTTTT.